Each of the 26 T cell receptor beta chains below was sequenced from the same sample in a study of T cells in Graves' hyperthyroidism and ophthalmopathy. Regions amplified from RNA transcripts were the TCR beta CDR3 regions. Using the HTBI primer set, a first-round RT-PCR was run on the TCR CDR3. TCRdb processed the multiplex PCR reads anew with MiXCR; each CDR3 protein has one entry. Altogether a few hundred thousand distinct CDR3 sequences are present, 13% to 15% being singletons, with the ten largest covering more than 11%. Material: blood. Receptor source: a woman in her 40s with Graves' hyperthyroidism.

CDR3 bases: TGTGCCAGCAGTCCAGCCCCCTCCTTAGCCAAAAACATTCAGTACTTC. Its protein product is CASSPAPSLAKNIQYF. The chain is built from TRBV12-3 or TRBV12-4 and TRBJ2-4; D not resolved. With 5 bases removed from V and 0 bases from J, the gap between germline ends came to 14 bases. There are 16 residues in the CDR3.

Concerning this clonotype: A much larger clone lies a single base off, so this may be a read error. V gene TRBV7-8 combines with J gene TRBJ2-1; tentative D call: TRBD2 (6 bases). The V end was cut by 5 bases, the J end by 6 bases, with 17 bases between. This CDR3 has 15 amino acids. Germline values: CDR1 SGHVS, CDR2 FQNEAQ. This CDR3 reads CASSPRDFPGNEQFF. CDR3 nucleotide sequence: TGTGCCAGCAGCCCCCGGGACTTTCCCGGCAATGAGCAGTTCTTC.

This clonotype was found many times. The chain joins TRBV12-3 or TRBV12-4 to TRBJ1-1; D unclear. The CDR3 spans 14 residues. The V end lost 5 bases, the J end lost 3 bases, and 13 bases lay between the germline ends. The CDR3 loop reads CASSRRAGDTEAFF. CDR3 bases: TGTGCCAGCAGTCGACGGGCTGGAGACACTGAAGCTTTCTTT.

The J gene is TRBJ2-7, the V gene TRBV4-1; 12 nucleotides agree with TRBD2. The CDR3 extends over 16 amino acids. CDR1 MGHRA and CDR2 YSYEKL come from the germline V gene. V dropped 0 bases and J dropped 2; count of bases not matched to a gene: 2. The CDR3 DNA reads TGCGCCAGCAGCCAAGATAGGACTAGCGGGGCCTACGAGCAGTACTTC. Its protein product is CASSQDRTSGAYEQYF.

This clonotype has just one count. The rearrangement joins TRBV13 to TRBJ2-7, with TRBD1 matching over 10 bases. J lost 6 bases, V lost 5 bases, and 10 bases had no gene match. This CDR3 contains 15 residues. CDR1 and CDR2 (germline): PRHDT, FYEKMQ (reference sequence). This CDR3 is CASSPTGTGVFEQYF. DNA for the CDR3: TGTGCCAGCAGCCCTACCGGGACAGGGGTCTTCGAGCAGTACTTC. The whole variable domain, remainder taken from reference TRBV13 and TRBJ2-7, is AAGVIQSPRHLIKEKRETATLKCYPIPRHDTVYWYQQGPGQDPQFLISFYEKMQSDKGSIPDRFSAQQFSDYHSELNMSSLELGDSALYFCASSPTGTGVFEQYFGPGTRLTVT.

The V and J genes are TRBV29-1 and TRBJ1-2; D is unclear. The length of the CDR3 is 15 residues. CDR1 is SQVTM, CDR2 ANQGSEA, per germline. V was trimmed by 3 bases and J by 6 bases, leaving 20 bases between them. The CDR3 sequence: CSVDLRAVNTDGYTF. CDR3 nucleotide sequence: TGCAGCGTTGACCTTAGGGCAGTTAATACAGATGGCTACACCTTC.

This clonotype has ten or more counts. The V gene is TRBV11-3, the J gene TRBJ2-1; TRBD1 matches at 7 bases. The trim removed 2 bases at V and 9 bases at J, leaving 7 bases unmatched. The germline V gene has CDR1 SGHNT and CDR2 YENEEA. This CDR3 comprises 14 residues. CDR3 residues: CASSLTNRGPEQFF. The CDR3 DNA reads TGTGCCAGCAGCTTAACCAACAGGGGTCCTGAGCAGTTCTTC.

The rearrangement uses TRBV9 and TRBJ2-3; 9 nucleotides agree with TRBD2. Looked up from germline, CDR1 is SGDLS and CDR2 is YYNGEE. This CDR3 is built from 15 residues. Unmatched junction bases numbered 6, after V lost 4 bases and J lost 3 bases. CDR3 in DNA: TGTGCCAGCAGCCTGATGAGCGGGAGGACAGATACGCAGTATTTT. Translated: CASSLMSGRTDTQYF.

The J gene is TRBJ1-1, the V gene TRBV4-2; the D gene is possibly TRBD1 (5 bases). Germline-derived CDR1 and CDR2 are LGHNA and YNFKEQ. Trimming removed 4 bases from V and 6 bases from J, with 12 bases in between. This CDR3 has 13 amino acids. CDR3 coding DNA: TGTGCCAGCAGCCCGGGGCTTGTCTCTGAAGCTTTCTTT. Residues: CASSPGLVSEAFF.

This clonotype was detected many times. This chain joins TRBV11-2 and TRBJ1-2, with D possibly matching TRBD1 (5 bases). The V gene lost 0 bases and the J gene lost 7 bases, with 18 bases spanning the gap. Per the germline V gene, CDR1 is SGHAT and CDR2 is FQNNGV. The CDR3 is made up of 16 amino acids. The CDR3 sequence is CASSLDKWAGHRGYTF. The CDR3 DNA is TGTGCCAGCAGCTTAGATAAGTGGGCAGGGCACCGTGGCTACACCTTC.

Only a few counts were recorded for this clonotype. The chain links TRBV6-2 or TRBV6-3 to TRBJ2-1, with D perhaps TRBD2 (7 bases). There are 15 residues in the CDR3. CDR1 is MNHEY, CDR2 SVGEGT, per germline. V lost 7 bases to trimming and J lost 4 bases, with 17 bases between them. Here the CDR3 DNA reads TGTGCCAGCAATCGTGGGGGGGCTGAGTACAATGAGCAGTTCTTC. It specifies CASNRGGAEYNEQFF.

The V and J genes are TRBV28 and TRBJ1-6, with D tentatively TRBD1 (5 bases). The CDR3 extends over 15 amino acids. The V end was cut by 2 bases, the J end by 6 bases, with 11 bases between. Germline CDR1 is MDHEN and CDR2 is SYDVKM. CDR3 DNA: TGTGCCAGCAGTTTAGGGGACGCCGGTAATTCACCCCTCCACTTT. Protein product: CASSLGDAGNSPLHF.

The chain combines TRBV27 with TRBJ2-1, with D unresolved. V was clipped by 2 bases and J by 3 bases, with 11 bases between them. Germline values: CDR1 MNHEY, CDR2 SMNVEV (reference sequence). This CDR3 has 15 amino acids. This chain's CDR3 is CASSLKLPIYNEQFF. The CDR3 nucleotides are TGTGCCAGCAGTTTAAAACTACCTATCTACAATGAGCAGTTCTTC.

CDR3 amino acids: CASSPPFGRRTDTQYF. CDR3 nucleotide sequence: TGTGCCAGCAGTCCCCCTTTCGGGAGAAGGACAGATACGCAGTATTTT. This rearrangement joins TRBV27 to TRBJ2-3, with D possibly TRBD2 on 6 matching bases. The CDR3 extends over 16 amino acids. The germline gives CDR1 MNHEY, CDR2 SMNVEV (reference sequence). With 5 bases removed from V and 3 bases from J, the gap between germline ends came to 18 bases.

Of note for this clonotype: A much larger clone lies a single base off, so this may be a read error. The J gene is TRBJ2-3, the V gene TRBV7-3, with TRBD2 matching over 7 bases. The CDR3 length is 15 residues. Germline V gives CDR1 SGHTA, CDR2 FQGTGA. V was pared by 1 base and J by 4 bases, with 5 bases of the junction left unmatched. CDR3 coding DNA: TGTGCCAGCAGCTTAAACCCTAGCGGTGCAGATACGCAGTATTTT. As protein: CASSLNPSGADTQYF. The full variable domain, in which reference TRBV7-3 and TRBJ2-3 provide the parts outside the CDR3, is GAGVSQTPSNKVTEKGKYVELRCDPISGHTALYWYRQSLGQGPEFLIYFQGTGAADDSGLPNDRFFAVRPEGSVSTLKIQRTERGDSAVYLCASSLNPSGADTQYFGPGTRLTVL.

The CDR3 here is CASSSGLAGEGHTQYF. Here the CDR3 DNA reads TGTGCCAGCAGTTCCGGACTAGCGGGAGAGGGCCATACGCAGTATTTT. The chain combines TRBV6-1 with TRBJ2-3; 13 nucleotides agree with TRBD2. The CDR3 extends over 16 amino acids. With 5 bases clipped from V and 7 bases from J, the junction kept 9 bases outside the gene matches. Germline V CDR1 and CDR2: MNHNS, SASEGT.

This clonotype was seen a handful of times. J is TRBJ1-3 and V is TRBV7-3; D gene uncertain. The CDR3 consists of 13 residues. Germline V gene sequence: CDR1 SGHTA, CDR2 FQGTGA. The V gene lost 2 bases and the J gene lost 8 bases, with 10 bases spanning the gap. The CDR3 loop reads CASSLVGSDTIYF. Here the CDR3 DNA reads TGTGCCAGCAGCTTAGTAGGGAGTGACACCATATATTTT.

This clonotype was observed a few times. The gene calls are TRBV6-1 and TRBJ2-3; TRBD2 matches at 8 bases. Trimming at V came to 4 bases and at J to 5 bases, leaving 11 bases not matched to a gene. Germline V CDR1 and CDR2: MNHNS, SASEGT. CDR3 length equals 16 residues. In DNA form, the CDR3 reads TGTGCCAGCAGTGCCATAGCGGGAACGGCCGGAGATACGCAGTATTTT. Translating it yields CASSAIAGTAGDTQYF.

The rearrangement uses TRBV5-1 and TRBJ2-3, with 14 nucleotides matching TRBD2. The V gene's germline CDR1 is SGHRS and CDR2 YFSETQ. The junction had 4 bases not matched to a gene; V was cut back by 4 bases and J by 3 bases. The CDR3 totals 16 residues. This CDR3 is CASSRRTSGRTDTQYF. The DNA of the CDR3 is TGCGCCAGCAGCCGACGGACTAGCGGGAGGACAGATACGCAGTATTTT.

This clonotype has more than one count but fewer than ten. The rearrangement uses TRBV4-1 and TRBJ1-5; D unclear. The CDR3 extends over 14 amino acids. From germline, CDR1 is MGHRA and CDR2 YSYEKL. V was cut by 4 bases and J by 5 bases, with 12 bases left in between. The CDR3 loop reads CASSPIQSDQPQHF. The CDR3 nucleotides read TGCGCCAGCAGCCCTATCCAAAGCGATCAGCCCCAGCATTTT.

The chain has TRBV10-3 and TRBJ2-3; D gene unclear. Trimming removed 2 bases from V and 0 bases from J, with 9 bases in between. CDR1 is ENHRY, CDR2 SYGVKD, per germline. The CDR3 extends over 15 amino acids. CDR3 protein: CAISEGFTSTDTQYF. DNA of the CDR3: TGTGCCATCAGTGAGGGCTTTACTAGCACAGATACGCAGTATTTT.

This clonotype was detected ten times or more. The chain joins TRBV28 to TRBJ2-7; TRBD1 matches 9 bases. In germline, CDR1 is MDHEN, CDR2 SYDVKM. The V and J ends lost 6 bases and 3 bases, in that order; junction bases with no gene match: 6. The CDR3 sequence is 14 residues long. The CDR3 here is CASSGTGSFYEQYF. The CDR3 nucleotides read TGTGCCAGCAGCGGGACAGGGTCATTCTACGAGCAGTACTTC. The variable domain in full, with the rest retrieved from reference TRBV28 and TRBJ2-7, is DVKVTQSSRYLVKRTGEKVFLECVQDMDHENMFWYRQDPGLGLRLIYFSYDVKMKEKGDIPEGYSVSREKKERFSLILESASTNQTSMYLCASSGTGSFYEQYFGPGTRLTVT.

This clonotype was recorded a few times. Sequence at one end of the junction differs from germline and may be a read error. This sequence joins TRBV28 and TRBJ1-1; a possible D gene is TRBD1 (6 bases). Per the germline V gene, CDR1 is MDHEN and CDR2 is SYDVKM. CDR3 size: 15 residues. The CDR3 loop is CAGSLYRAQNTEAFF. As DNA, the CDR3 is TGTGCCGGCAGTCTATACAGGGCCCAGAACACTGAAGCTTTCTTT.

The chain has TRBV7-9 and TRBJ1-1; weak D call: TRBD1 (5 bases). The CDR3 covers 13 residues. The V gene lost 4 bases and the J gene lost 5 bases, with 11 bases spanning the gap. CDR1 SEHNR and CDR2 FQNEAQ come from the germline V gene (reference sequence). The CDR3 here is CASSSLRQTEAFF. In DNA form, the CDR3 reads TGTGCCAGCAGCTCCCTAAGACAGACTGAAGCTTTCTTT.

This clonotype was recorded at least ten times. The rearrangement joins TRBV2 to TRBJ2-2, with 12 bases fitting TRBD2. The CDR3 runs to 16 residues. The V gene end was trimmed by 6 bases and the J gene end by 7 bases; junction bases not matched to a gene: 9. From germline, CDR1 is SNHLY and CDR2 FYNNEI. The CDR3 protein is CASRKLAGGPNGELFF. The DNA of the CDR3 is TGTGCCAGCAGGAAGCTAGCGGGAGGGCCGAACGGGGAGCTGTTTTTT.

This clonotype has just a few counts. V is TRBV19 and J is TRBJ1-4; no definite D call. Germline V gives CDR1 LNHDA, CDR2 SQIVND (reference sequence). This CDR3 contains 12 residues. The germline V and J ends were trimmed by 5 bases and 7 bases, with 8 bases remaining between them. The DNA of the CDR3 is TGTGCCAGTAGTTCCCTGGTTGAAAAACTGTTTTTT. Its protein product is CASSSLVEKLFF. Full variable domain (missing parts from reference TRBV19 and TRBJ1-4): DGGITQSPKYLFRKEGQNVTLSCEQNLNHDAMYWYRQDPGQGLRLIYYSQIVNDFQKGDIAEGYSVSREKKESFPLTVTSAQKNPTAFYLCASSSLVEKLFFGSGTQLSVL.